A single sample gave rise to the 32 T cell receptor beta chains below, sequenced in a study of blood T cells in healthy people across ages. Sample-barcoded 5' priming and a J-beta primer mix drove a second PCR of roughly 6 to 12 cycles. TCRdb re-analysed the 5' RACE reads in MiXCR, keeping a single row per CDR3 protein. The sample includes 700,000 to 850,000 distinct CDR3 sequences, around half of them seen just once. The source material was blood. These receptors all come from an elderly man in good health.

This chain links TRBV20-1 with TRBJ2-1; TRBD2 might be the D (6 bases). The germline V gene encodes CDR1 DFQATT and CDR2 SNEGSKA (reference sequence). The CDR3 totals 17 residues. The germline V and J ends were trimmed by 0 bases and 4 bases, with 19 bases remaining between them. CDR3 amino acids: CSAREFGVSGTYNEQFF. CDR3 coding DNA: TGCAGTGCTAGAGAGTTCGGGGTTAGCGGTACTTACAATGAGCAGTTCTTC.

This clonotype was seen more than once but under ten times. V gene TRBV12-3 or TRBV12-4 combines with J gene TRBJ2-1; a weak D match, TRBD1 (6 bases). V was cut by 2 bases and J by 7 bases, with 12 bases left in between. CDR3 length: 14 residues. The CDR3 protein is CASSLTRGSNEQFF. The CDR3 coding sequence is TGTGCCAGCAGTTTAACGAGGGGGAGTAATGAGCAGTTCTTC.

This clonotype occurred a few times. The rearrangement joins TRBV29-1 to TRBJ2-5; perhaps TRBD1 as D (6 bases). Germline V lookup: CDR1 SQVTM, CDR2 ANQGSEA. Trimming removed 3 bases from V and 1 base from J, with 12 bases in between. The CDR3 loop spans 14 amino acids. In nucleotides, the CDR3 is TGCAGCGTTGATGGGGACACCATCCAAGAGACCCAGTACTTC. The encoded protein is CSVDGDTIQETQYF.

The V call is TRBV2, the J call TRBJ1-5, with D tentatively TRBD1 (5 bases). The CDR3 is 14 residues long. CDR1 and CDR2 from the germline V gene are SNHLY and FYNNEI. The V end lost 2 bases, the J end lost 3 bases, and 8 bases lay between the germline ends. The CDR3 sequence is CASSELGVNQPQHF. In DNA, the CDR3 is TGTGCCAGCAGTGAACTAGGGGTCAATCAGCCCCAGCATTTT.

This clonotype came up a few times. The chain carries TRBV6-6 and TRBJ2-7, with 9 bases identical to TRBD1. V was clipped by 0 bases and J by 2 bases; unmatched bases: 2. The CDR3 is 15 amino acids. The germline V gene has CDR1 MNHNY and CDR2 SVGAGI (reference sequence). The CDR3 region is CASSYSGQGPYEQYF. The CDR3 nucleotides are TGTGCCAGCAGTTACTCTGGACAGGGGCCCTACGAGCAGTACTTC.

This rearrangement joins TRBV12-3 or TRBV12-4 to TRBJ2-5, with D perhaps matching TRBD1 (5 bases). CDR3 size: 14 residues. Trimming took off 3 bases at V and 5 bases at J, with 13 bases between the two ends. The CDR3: CASSLDQGMETQYF. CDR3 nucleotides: TGTGCCAGCAGTTTGGACCAGGGTATGGAGACCCAGTACTTC.

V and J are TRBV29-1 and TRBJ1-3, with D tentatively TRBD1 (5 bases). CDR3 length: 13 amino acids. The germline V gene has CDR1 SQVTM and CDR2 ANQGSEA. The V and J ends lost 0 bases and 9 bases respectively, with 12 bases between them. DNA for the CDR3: TGCAGCGTTGAAGAGTCCGTTGGGGCCACCATATATTTT. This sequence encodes CSVEESVGATIYF.

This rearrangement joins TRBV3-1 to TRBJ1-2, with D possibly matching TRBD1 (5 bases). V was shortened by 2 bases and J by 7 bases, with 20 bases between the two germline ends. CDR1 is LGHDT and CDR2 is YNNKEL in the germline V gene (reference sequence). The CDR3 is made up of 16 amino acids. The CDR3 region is CASSQYSQGSSGGYTF. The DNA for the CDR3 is TGTGCCAGCAGCCAATACTCTCAGGGATCATCGGGTGGCTACACCTTC.

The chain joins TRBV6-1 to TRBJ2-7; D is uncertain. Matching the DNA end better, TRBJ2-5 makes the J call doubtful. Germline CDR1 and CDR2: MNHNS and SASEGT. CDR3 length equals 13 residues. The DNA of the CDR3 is TGTGCCAGCAGTGATCGACTCGGGGAGACCCAGTACTTC. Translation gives CASSDRLGETQYF.

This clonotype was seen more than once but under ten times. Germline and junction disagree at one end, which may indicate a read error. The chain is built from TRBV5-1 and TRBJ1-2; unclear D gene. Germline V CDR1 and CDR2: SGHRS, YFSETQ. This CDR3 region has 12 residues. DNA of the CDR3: TGTGCCAGCAGTTTTCAGAACTATGGCTACACCTTC. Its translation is CASSFQNYGYTF.

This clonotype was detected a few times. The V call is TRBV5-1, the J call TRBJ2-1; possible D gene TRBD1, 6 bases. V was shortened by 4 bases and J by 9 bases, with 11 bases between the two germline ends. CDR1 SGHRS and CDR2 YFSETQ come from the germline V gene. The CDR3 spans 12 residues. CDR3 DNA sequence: TGCGCCAGCAGCCCAGGGGAAGGTGAGCAGTTCTTC. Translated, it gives CASSPGEGEQFF. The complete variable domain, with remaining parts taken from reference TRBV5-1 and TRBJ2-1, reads KAGVTQTPRYLIKTRGQQVTLSCSPISGHRSVSWYQQTPGQGLQFLFEYFSETQRNKGNFPGRFSGRQFSNSRSEMNVSTLELGDSALYLCASSPGEGEQFFGPGTRLTVL.

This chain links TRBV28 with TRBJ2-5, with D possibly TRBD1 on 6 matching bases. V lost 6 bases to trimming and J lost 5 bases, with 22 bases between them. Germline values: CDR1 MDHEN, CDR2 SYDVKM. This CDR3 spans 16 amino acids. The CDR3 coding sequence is TGTGCCAGCAGCCTCCGATTCAAGGGGGATGTGGAGACCCAGTACTTC. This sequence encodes CASSLRFKGDVETQYF.

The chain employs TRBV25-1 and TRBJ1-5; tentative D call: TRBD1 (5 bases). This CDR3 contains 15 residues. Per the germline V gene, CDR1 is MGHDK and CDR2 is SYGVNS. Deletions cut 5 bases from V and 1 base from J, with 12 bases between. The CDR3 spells CASSYGGNSNQPQHF. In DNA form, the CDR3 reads TGTGCCAGCAGTTACGGGGGGAACAGCAATCAGCCCCAGCATTTT.

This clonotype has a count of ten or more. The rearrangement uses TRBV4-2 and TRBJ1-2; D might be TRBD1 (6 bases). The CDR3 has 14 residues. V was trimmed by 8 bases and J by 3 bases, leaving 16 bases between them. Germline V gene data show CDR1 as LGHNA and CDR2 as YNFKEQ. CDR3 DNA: TGTGCCAGCGGGACAATCGGGACGGACTATGGCTACACCTTC. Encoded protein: CASGTIGTDYGYTF.

The CDR3 is CASSSGPLNTEAFF. CDR3 sequence (DNA): TGCGCCAGCAGCTCGGGACCGTTGAACACTGAAGCTTTCTTT. J is TRBJ1-1 and V is TRBV5-1; possible D gene TRBD1, 5 bases. Germline CDR1 SGHRS, CDR2 YFSETQ. The CDR3 sequence is 14 residues long. Trimming left V 3 bases short and J 0 bases short, with 9 bases between.

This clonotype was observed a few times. The CDR3 nucleotides are TGTGCCAGCAGCCAAGATATACCACCTCAGATCACAGATACGCAGTATTTT. Residues: CASSQDIPPQITDTQYF. V gene TRBV14 combines with J gene TRBJ2-3; D remains unclear. The germline V and J ends were trimmed by 0 bases and 2 bases, with 15 bases remaining between them. This CDR3 is built from 17 residues. CDR1 is SGHDN and CDR2 is FVKESK in the germline V gene. Filled out from reference TRBV14 and TRBJ2-3, the complete variable domain reads EAGVTQFPSHSVIEKGQTVTLRCDPISGHDNLYWYRRVMGKEIKFLLHFVKESKQDESGMPNNRFLAERTGGTYSTLKVQPAELEDSGVYFCASSQDIPPQITDTQYFGPGTRLTVL.

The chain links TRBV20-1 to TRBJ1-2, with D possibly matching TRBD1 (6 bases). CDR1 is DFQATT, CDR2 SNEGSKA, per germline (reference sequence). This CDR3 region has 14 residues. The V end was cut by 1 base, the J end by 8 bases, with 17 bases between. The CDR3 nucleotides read TGCAGTGCTAGAGTAACACAGGGAGATTACGGCTACACCTTC. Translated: CSARVTQGDYGYTF.

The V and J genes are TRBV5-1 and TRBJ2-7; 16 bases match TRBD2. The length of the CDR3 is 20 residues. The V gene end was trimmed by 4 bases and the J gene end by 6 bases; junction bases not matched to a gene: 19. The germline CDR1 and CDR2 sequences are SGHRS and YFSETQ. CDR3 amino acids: CASSPGHVPGLAGGPVEQYF. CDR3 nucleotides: TGCGCCAGCAGCCCGGGACACGTCCCGGGACTAGCGGGAGGGCCAGTCGAGCAGTACTTC.

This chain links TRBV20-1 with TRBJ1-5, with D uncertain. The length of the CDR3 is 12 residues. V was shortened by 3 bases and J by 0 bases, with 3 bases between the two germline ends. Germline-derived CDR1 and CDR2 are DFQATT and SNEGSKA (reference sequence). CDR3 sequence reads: CSASTSNQPQHF. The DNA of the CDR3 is TGCAGTGCTAGTACTAGCAATCAGCCCCAGCATTTT.

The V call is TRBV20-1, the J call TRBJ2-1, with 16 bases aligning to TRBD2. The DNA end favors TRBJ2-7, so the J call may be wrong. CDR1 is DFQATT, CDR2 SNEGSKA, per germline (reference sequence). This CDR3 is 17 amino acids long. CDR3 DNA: TGCAGTGCTAGAGGCGGGACTAGCGGGAGGGGGTACAATGAGCAGTACTTC. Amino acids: CSARGGTSGRGYNEQYF.

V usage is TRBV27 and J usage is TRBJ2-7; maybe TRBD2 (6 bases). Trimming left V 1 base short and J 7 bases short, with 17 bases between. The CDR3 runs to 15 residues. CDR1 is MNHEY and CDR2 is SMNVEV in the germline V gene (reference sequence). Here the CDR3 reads CASSLWGDPGNEQYF. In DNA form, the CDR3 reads TGTGCCAGCAGTTTATGGGGGGACCCGGGGAATGAGCAGTACTTC.

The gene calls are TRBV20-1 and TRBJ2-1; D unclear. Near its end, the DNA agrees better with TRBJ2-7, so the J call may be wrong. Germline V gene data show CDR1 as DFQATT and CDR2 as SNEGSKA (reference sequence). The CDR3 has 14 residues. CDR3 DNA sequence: TGCAGTGCTCCCCAGTTCCAGGTGAACAATGAGCAGTACTTC. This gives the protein CSAPQFQVNNEQYF.

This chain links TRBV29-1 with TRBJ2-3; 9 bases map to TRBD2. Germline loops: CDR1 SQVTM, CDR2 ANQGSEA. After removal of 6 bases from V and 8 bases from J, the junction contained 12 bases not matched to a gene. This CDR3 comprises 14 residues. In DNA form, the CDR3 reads TGCAGCGTGATTGGGCGGGAGGGACTAGTTACGCAGTATTTT. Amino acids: CSVIGREGLVTQYF.

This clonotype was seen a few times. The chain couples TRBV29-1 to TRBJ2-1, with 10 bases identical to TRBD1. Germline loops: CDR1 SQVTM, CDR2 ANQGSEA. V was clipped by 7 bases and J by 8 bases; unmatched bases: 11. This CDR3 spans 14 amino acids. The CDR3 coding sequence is TGCAGCGCAATTCCGCCCGGGACAGGGGATGAGCAGTTCTTC. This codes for CSAIPPGTGDEQFF.

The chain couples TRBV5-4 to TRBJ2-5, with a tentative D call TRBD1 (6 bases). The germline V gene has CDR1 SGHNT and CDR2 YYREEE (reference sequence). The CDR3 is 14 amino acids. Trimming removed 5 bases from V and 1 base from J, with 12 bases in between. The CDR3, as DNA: TGTGCCAGCAGGTCTCTAGGGGGCCAAGAGACCCAGTACTTC. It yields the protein CASRSLGGQETQYF.

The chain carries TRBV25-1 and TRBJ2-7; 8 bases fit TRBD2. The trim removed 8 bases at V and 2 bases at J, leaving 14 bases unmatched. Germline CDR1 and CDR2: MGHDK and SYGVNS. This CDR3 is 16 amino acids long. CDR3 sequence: CASQPQAGVIPYEQYF. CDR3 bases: TGTGCCAGCCAACCCCAAGCGGGAGTCATTCCCTACGAGCAGTACTTC.

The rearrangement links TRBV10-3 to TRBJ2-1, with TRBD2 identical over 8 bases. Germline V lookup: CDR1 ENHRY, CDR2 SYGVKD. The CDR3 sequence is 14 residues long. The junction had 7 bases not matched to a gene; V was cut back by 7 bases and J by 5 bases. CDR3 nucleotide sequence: TGTGCCATCACCCCAGGGACTAGTAACAATGAGCAGTTCTTC. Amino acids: CAITPGTSNNEQFF.

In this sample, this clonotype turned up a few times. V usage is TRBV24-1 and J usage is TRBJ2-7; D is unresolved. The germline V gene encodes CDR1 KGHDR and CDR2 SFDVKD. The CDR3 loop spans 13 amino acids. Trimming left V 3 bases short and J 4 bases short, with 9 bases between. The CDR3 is CATSDGRKYEQYF. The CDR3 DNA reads TGTGCCACCAGTGATGGAAGGAAATACGAGCAGTACTTC.

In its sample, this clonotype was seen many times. Written as DNA, the CDR3 is TGCGCCAGCAGCTTGGAGGCTAGCGGGAACATTAAATTCTACAATGAGCAGTTCTTC. Translation: CASSLEASGNIKFYNEQFF. The chain is built from TRBV5-1 and TRBJ2-1, with 9 bases that match TRBD2. Trimming cost V 0 bases and J 3 bases; bases outside gene matches: 13. The CDR3 covers 19 residues. Germline CDR1 and CDR2: SGHRS and YFSETQ. The whole variable domain, filled in from reference TRBV5-1 and TRBJ2-1, reads KAGVTQTPRYLIKTRGQQVTLSCSPISGHRSVSWYQQTPGQGLQFLFEYFSETQRNKGNFPGRFSGRQFSNSRSEMNVSTLELGDSALYLCASSLEASGNIKFYNEQFFGPGTRLTVL.

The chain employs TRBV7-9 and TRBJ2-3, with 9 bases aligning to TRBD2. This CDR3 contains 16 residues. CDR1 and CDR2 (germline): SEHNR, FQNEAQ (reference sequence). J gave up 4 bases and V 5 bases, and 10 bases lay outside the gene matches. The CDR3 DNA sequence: TGTGCCAGCAGCCTAAGAGTAGCGGGAGACTCAGATACGCAGTATTTT. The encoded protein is CASSLRVAGDSDTQYF.

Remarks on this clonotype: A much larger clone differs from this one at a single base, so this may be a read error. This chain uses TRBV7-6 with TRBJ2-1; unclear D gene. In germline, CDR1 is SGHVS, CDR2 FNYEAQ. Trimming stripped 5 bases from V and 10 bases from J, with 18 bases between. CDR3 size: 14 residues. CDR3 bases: TGTGCCAGCAGCGTAGTCGTTAGGGCGGAAGAGCAGTTCTTC. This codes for CASSVVVRAEEQFF.

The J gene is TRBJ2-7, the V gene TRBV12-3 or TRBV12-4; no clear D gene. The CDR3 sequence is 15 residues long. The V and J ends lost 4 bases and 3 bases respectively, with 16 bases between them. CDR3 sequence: CASSSSRRSLYEQYF. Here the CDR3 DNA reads TGTGCCAGCAGTTCCTCCCGGCGCAGCCTCTACGAGCAGTACTTC.